This TCR beta chain is from a study of blood T cells in healthy people across ages. A second about 7 to 12 cycle PCR used barcoded and J-beta primers. Using its own MiXCR run on the 5' RACE reads, TCRdb lists one record per CDR3 protein. This sample has about 970,000 distinct CDR3 sequences, with 51% found just once. The V end was cut by 2 bases, the J end by 4 bases, with 13 bases between. The germline CDR1 and CDR2 sequences are MGHDK and SYGVNS. The CDR3 is 15 residues long. This clonotype originated in a woman aged 55-70 years in good health. This chain uses TRBV25-1 with TRBJ2-3, with D unresolved. Sequenced material: blood. The CDR3 here is CASSEPGMPPDTQYF. Written as DNA, the CDR3 is TGTGCCAGCAGTGAACCTGGGATGCCCCCAGATACGCAGTATTTT.